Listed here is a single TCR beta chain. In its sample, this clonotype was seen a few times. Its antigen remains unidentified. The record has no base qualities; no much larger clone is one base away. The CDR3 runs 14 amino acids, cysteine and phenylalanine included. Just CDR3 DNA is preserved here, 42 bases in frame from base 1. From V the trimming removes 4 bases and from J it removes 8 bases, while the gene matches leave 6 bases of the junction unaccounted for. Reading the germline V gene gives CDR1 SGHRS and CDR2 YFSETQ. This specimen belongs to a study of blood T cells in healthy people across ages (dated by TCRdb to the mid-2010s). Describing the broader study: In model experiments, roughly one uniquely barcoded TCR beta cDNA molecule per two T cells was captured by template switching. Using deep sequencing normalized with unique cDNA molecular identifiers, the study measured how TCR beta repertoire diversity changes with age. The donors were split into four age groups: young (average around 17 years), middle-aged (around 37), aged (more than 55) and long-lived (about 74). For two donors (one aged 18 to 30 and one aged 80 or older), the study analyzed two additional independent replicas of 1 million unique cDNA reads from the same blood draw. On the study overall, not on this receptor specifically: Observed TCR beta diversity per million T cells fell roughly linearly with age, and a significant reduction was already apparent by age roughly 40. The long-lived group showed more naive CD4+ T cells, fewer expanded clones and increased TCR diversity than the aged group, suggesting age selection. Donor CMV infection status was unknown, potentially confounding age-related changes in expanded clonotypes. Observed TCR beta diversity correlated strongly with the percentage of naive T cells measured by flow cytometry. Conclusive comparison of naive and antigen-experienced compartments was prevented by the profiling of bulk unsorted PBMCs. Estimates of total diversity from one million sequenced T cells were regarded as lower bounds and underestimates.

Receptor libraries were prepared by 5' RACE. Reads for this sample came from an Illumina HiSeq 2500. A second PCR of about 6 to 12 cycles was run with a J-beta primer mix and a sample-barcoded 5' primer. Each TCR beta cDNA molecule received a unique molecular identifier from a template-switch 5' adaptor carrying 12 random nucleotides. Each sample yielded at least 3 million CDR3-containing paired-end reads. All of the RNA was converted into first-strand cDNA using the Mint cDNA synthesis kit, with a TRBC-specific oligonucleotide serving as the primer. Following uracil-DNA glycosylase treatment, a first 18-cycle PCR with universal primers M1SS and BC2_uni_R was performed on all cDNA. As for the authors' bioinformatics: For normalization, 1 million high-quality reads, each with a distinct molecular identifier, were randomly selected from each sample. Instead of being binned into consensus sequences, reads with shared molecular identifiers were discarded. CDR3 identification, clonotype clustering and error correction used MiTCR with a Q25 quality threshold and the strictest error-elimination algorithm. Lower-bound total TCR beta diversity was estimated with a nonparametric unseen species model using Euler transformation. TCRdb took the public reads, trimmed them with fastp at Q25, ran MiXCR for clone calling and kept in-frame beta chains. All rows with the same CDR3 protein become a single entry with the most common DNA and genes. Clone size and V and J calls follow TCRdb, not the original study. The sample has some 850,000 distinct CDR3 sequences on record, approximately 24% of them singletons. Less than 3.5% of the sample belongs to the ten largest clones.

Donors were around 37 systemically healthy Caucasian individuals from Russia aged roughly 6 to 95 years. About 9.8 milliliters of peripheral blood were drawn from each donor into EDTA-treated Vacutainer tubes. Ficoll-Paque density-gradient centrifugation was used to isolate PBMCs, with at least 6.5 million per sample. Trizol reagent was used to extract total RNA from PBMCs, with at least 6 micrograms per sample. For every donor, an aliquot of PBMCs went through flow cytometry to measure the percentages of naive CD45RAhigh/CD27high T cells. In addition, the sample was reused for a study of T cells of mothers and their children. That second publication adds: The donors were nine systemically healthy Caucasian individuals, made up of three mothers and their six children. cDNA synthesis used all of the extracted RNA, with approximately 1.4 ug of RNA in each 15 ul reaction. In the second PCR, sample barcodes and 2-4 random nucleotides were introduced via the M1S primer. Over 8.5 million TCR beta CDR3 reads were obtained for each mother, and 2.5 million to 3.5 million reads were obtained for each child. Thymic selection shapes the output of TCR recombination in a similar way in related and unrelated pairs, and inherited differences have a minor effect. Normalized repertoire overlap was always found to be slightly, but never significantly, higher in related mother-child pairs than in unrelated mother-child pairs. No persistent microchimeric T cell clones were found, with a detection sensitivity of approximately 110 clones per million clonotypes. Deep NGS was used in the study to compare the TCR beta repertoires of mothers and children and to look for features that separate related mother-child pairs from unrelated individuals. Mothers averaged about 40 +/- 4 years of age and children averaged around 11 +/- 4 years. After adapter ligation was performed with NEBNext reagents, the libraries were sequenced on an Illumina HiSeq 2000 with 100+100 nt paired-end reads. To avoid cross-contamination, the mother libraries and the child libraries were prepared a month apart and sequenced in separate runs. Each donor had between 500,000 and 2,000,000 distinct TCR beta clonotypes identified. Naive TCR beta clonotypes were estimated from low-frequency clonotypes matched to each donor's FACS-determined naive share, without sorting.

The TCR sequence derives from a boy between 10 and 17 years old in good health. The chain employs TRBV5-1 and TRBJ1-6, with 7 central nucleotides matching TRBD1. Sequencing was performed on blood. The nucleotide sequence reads TGCGCCAGCAGCCCCGGGACAGCAGATTCACCCCTCCACTTT. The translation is CASSPGTADSPLHF.